These T cell receptor beta chains were read from a single sample in a study of T cell repertoires in cytomegalovirus infection. TCRdb used MiXCR to reprocess the reads, holding one entry per CDR3 protein. Of fewer than 1,000,000 distinct CDR3 sequences listed, roughly 30% were seen once; the top ten hold under 15%. Antigens for these TCRs are unknown. The sample consisted of cultured CD8+ T cells from PBMCs, taken from culture after CMV antigen stimulation. All receptors derive from a human donor in good health (CMV status not recorded). Some clones in this sample may be carry-over from other donors' samples. Each CDR3 is given with its conserved first and last residue. The D gene is left open where the match is weak. Size tells how often a clone was seen (once, few, many) or the class of an expanded clone, and some rows leave it out.

size: NA
J: TRBJ1-1
D: NA
V: TRBV10-3
DNA: TGTGCCATCAGTGAGTCGAAAGTCGGCACTGAAGCTTTCTTT
CDR3: CAISESKVGTEAFF

size: NA
J: TRBJ2-5
D: NA
V: TRBV6-5
DNA: TGTGCCAGCAGTTACTTATCGGTTTCCCCCGGCCAAGAGACCCAGTACTTC
CDR3: CASSYLSVSPGQETQYF

size: NA
J: TRBJ1-1
D: NA
V: TRBV9
DNA: TGTGCCAGCAGCGCGCACGGGGGTCTGAACACTGAAGCTTTCTTT
CDR3: CASSAHGGLNTEAFF

size: many
J: TRBJ1-2
D: TRBD1
V: TRBV6-5
DNA: TGTGCCAGCAGTTATTCAGGGGGTGACTATGGCTACACCTTC
CDR3: CASSYSGGDYGYTF

size: NA
J: TRBJ2-7
D: NA
V: TRBV7-6
DNA: TGTGCCAGCGGTGACGGGGACTCCTACGAGCAGTACTTC
CDR3: CASGDGDSYEQYF

size: NA
J: TRBJ2-1
D: TRBD2
V: TRBV2
DNA: TGTGCCAGCAGAGGGACTAGCGGGGTCAGGTCCTACAATGAGCAGTTCTTC
CDR3: CASRGTSGVRSYNEQFF

size: few
J: TRBJ2-2
D: NA
V: TRBV27
DNA: TGTGCCAGCAGCACGGACCGCTCCGGAGGGGAGCTGTTTTTT
CDR3: CASSTDRSGGELFF

size: NA
J: TRBJ1-2
D: TRBD1
V: TRBV12-3/TRBV12-4
DNA: TGTGCCAGCAGTTATATTGGACAGGGGAATGGCTACACCTTC
CDR3: CASSYIGQGNGYTF

size: NA
J: TRBJ2-1
D: NA
V: TRBV27
DNA: NA
CDR3: CASSSSGLAGGGNEQFF

size: once
J: TRBJ1-4
D: TRBD1
V: TRBV20-1
DNA: TGCAGTGCTAGAGCGGGGACAGGGCTAAAACTGTTTTTT
CDR3: CSARAGTGLKLFF

size: NA
J: TRBJ2-7
D: NA
V: TRBV14
DNA: TGTGCCAGCAGCCTCTGGGGCAGTGCGGAGAGTTTC
CDR3: CASSLWGSAESF

size: few
J: TRBJ1-6
D: TRBD1
V: TRBV20-1
DNA: TGCAGTGCTGCCGGGACAGGGGTTAATTCACCCCTCCACTTT
CDR3: CSAAGTGVNSPLHF

size: many
J: TRBJ1-1
D: NA
V: TRBV7-3
DNA: TGTGCCAGCAGCGTGACAGTTGGCACTGAAGCTTTCTTT
CDR3: CASSVTVGTEAFF

size: NA
J: TRBJ2-1
D: NA
V: TRBV6-5
DNA: TGTGCCAGCAGCCACCGCCCCCGGGGGTACAATGAGCAGTTCTTC
CDR3: CASSHRPRGYNEQFF

size: NA
J: TRBJ1-2
D: NA
V: TRBV6-2/TRBV6-3
DNA: TGTGCCAGCACCTTATACCGGAGCGATGGCTACACCTTC
CDR3: CASTLYRSDGYTF

size: few
J: TRBJ2-2
D: NA
V: TRBV7-9
DNA: TGTGCCCCTCGAGTCGCACCCACCGGGGAGCTGTTTTTT
CDR3: CAPRVAPTGELFF

size: NA
J: TRBJ1-5
D: NA
V: TRBV27
DNA: TGTGCCAACAGTCTAGGGGACAATCAGCCCCAGCATTTT
CDR3: CANSLGDNQPQHF

size: NA
J: TRBJ2-5
D: TRBD2
V: TRBV15
DNA: TGTGCCACCAGCAGGGGACTAGCGGGGTCAGAGACCCAGTACTTC
CDR3: CATSRGLAGSETQYF

size: NA
J: TRBJ1-5
D: NA
V: TRBV12-5
DNA: TGTGCTAGTGAACAGGGTTTCGGTCAGCCCCAGCATTTT
CDR3: CASEQGFGQPQHF